This T cell receptor (beta chain) derives from a study of T cells in Graves' hyperthyroidism and ophthalmopathy. Study-wide background: Blood was drawn when the patient was first diagnosed and still untreated. Study results and caveats: Blood shared most expanded thyroid clonotypes above 0.001.

RNA transcripts provided the source from which TCR beta CDR3 regions were amplified. An initial round of RT-PCR targeting the TCR CDR3 relied on the HTBI primer set. TCRdb called the multiplex PCR reads again in MiXCR, with one record for every CDR3 protein. The sample gives around 520,000 distinct CDR3 sequences, around a quarter of which show up once; 11% is in the top ten. On this clonotype itself: Its antigen is currently unknown.

Specimen: blood. This receptor was obtained from a woman aged 30 to 39 with Graves' ophthalmopathy.

The CDR3 sequence is CSAASSYEQYF. CDR3 coding DNA: TGCAGTGCGGCCAGTTCCTACGAGCAGTACTTC. The V gene is TRBV20-1, the J gene TRBJ2-7, with D hard to call. The CDR3 has 11 amino acids. Trimming stripped 6 bases from V and 1 base from J, with 7 bases between. The V gene's germline CDR1 is DFQATT and CDR2 SNEGSKA (reference sequence).